This T cell receptor beta chain originates from a study of T cell changes during pregnancy in multiple sclerosis. The V gene lost 4 bases and the J gene lost 1 base, with 5 bases spanning the gap. The CDR3 sequence is 13 residues long. CDR1 is LNHDA and CDR2 is SQIVND in the germline V gene (reference sequence). Only in-frame clones appear in the TCRdb table, and some are missing; sequencing was by immunoSEQ multiplex PCR. Of 40,000 to 45,000 clones in the sample, nearly 90% were seen once. This chain uses TRBV19 with TRBJ2-1; TRBD2 might be the D (5 bases). The sample consisted of CD4+ T cells from peripheral blood mononuclear cells, taken in the first trimester of pregnancy. The sequence was obtained from a female donor with multiple sclerosis, enrolled in a pregnancy study. The CDR3 DNA sequence: TGTGCCAGTAGTACGGGATCCTACAATGAGCAGTTCTTC. Translating gives CASSTGSYNEQFF.